This T cell receptor beta chain was identified during a study of T cell repertoires and HLA-DP antigens. Study-wide context: Alloantigens: one with one groove difference and one with around 9 differences versus self. Findings and limits, study-wide: Previously undetected clones averaged about 35% and 50% against the two alleles respectively.

The primer mix covered 54 TRBV segments and 13 TRBJ segments. TCRdb's copy holds only in-frame clones and misses some; the assay was immunoSEQ multiplex PCR. The data show around 90,000 clones, roughly nine tenths seen once. As concerns this clone: The antigen is not known.

Per the germline V gene, CDR1 is WSHSY and CDR2 is SAAADI. The CDR3 sequence is 15 residues long. V lost 2 bases to trimming and J lost 4 bases; unmatched junction nucleotides: 5. The source of this sequence is a man in his forties or fifties in good health and CMV-seronegative. Sequenced: CD4+ T cells from PBMCs. The chain uses TRBV10-2 and TRBJ2-1; 7 bases align to TRBD1. The CDR3 region is CASSEPNRGYNEQFF. CDR3 DNA sequence: TGCGCCAGCAGTGAGCCGAACAGGGGATACAATGAGCAGTTCTTC.